The 23 T cell receptor beta chains below come from one sample, sequenced in a study of T cell repertoires in cytomegalovirus infection (dated by TCRdb to the late 2010s). TCRdb shows the sequencer as Illumina HiSeq 1500. TCRdb took the public reads, trimmed them with fastp at Q25, ran MiXCR for clone calling and kept in-frame beta chains. Each entry merges the rows of one CDR3 protein and shows their most common DNA and genes. The sample yields some 97,000 distinct CDR3 sequences; 23% were counted once. Roughly two fifths of the sample is taken by the ten largest. Sequencing was done on a sample of CD8+ T cells from PBMCs. The receptors come from a human donor in good health (CMV status not recorded). Some clones in this sample may be carry-over from other donors' samples.

This clonotype was found many times. This rearrangement joins TRBV7-2 to TRBJ2-1; 11 bases fit TRBD2. Germline V CDR1 and CDR2: SGHTA, FQGNSA. After removal of 1 base from V and 6 bases from J, the junction contained 5 bases not matched to a gene. The CDR3 spans 16 residues. The CDR3 spells CASSLVGLAARNEQFF. Here the CDR3 DNA reads TGTGCCAGCAGCTTAGTGGGACTAGCGGCCCGCAATGAGCAGTTCTTC.

The gene calls are TRBV4-3 and TRBJ2-2, with 8 bases fitting TRBD2. Unmatched junction bases numbered 13, after V lost 0 bases and J lost 7 bases. The CDR3 has 18 residues. Per the germline V gene, CDR1 is LGHNA and CDR2 is YSLEER. CDR3 DNA: TGCGCCAGCAGCCAAGATCAAGGGACGGGGGGGCCGAACGGGGAGCTGTTTTTT. It translates to CASSQDQGTGGPNGELFF.

This clonotype came up many times. V gene TRBV7-9 combines with J gene TRBJ2-5, with D possibly matching TRBD2 (5 bases). V gave up 4 bases and J gave up 5 bases, with 20 bases separating them. Germline CDR1 SEHNR, CDR2 FQNEAQ (reference sequence). CDR3 size: 16 residues. The CDR3 spells CASSSLKEASGETQYF. The DNA for the CDR3 is TGTGCCAGCAGCTCACTAAAGGAGGCGAGTGGGGAGACCCAGTACTTC.

V gene TRBV28 combines with J gene TRBJ2-5; D might be TRBD1 or TRBD2, each matching 5 bases. Trimming removed 7 bases at V and 4 bases at J, with 19 bases between. Germline V gene sequence: CDR1 MDHEN, CDR2 SYDVKM. There are 15 residues in the CDR3. The CDR3, as DNA: TGTGCCAGCAACGGGGCGGGTTTTATAGCAGAGACCCAGTACTTC. Protein product: CASNGAGFIAETQYF.

This chain links TRBV6-2 or TRBV6-3 with TRBJ2-1, with 10 bases that match TRBD2. In germline, CDR1 is MNHEY, CDR2 SVGEGT. There are 15 residues in the CDR3. The V gene end was trimmed by 2 bases and the J gene end by 2 bases; junction bases not matched to a gene: 0. This CDR3 reads CASSYLAGAYNEQFF. CDR3 DNA: TGTGCCAGCAGTTACCTAGCGGGAGCCTACAATGAGCAGTTCTTC.

This clonotype was counted between two and nine times. V is TRBV28 and J is TRBJ2-5; D not resolved. The CDR3 runs 12 residues. V gave up 5 bases and J gave up 5 bases, with 9 bases separating them. The V gene's germline CDR1 is MDHEN and CDR2 SYDVKM. DNA for the CDR3: TGTGCCAGCAGTGGTAACGGGGAGACCCAGTACTTC. Translated, it gives CASSGNGETQYF.

This clonotype was detected ten times or more. The CDR3 loop reads CASSYKAGNTIYF. The CDR3 DNA sequence: TGTGCCAGCAGTTACAAGGCTGGAAACACCATATATTTT. The chain couples TRBV6-5 to TRBJ1-3; D is ambiguous. Germline V gene lookup returns CDR1 MNHEY and CDR2 SVGAGI. CDR3 length: 13 residues. V dropped 2 bases and J dropped 2 bases, with 4 bases sitting between them.

J is TRBJ1-2 and V is TRBV5-1; 7 bases agree with TRBD1. The trim removed 4 bases at V and 0 bases at J, leaving 6 bases unmatched. This CDR3 has 15 residues. Germline loops: CDR1 SGHRS, CDR2 YFSETQ. CDR3 in amino acids: CASSSRQGTNYGYTF. CDR3 coding DNA: TGCGCCAGCAGCAGCCGACAGGGAACTAACTATGGCTACACCTTC.

Only a few counts were recorded for this clonotype. The V call is TRBV6-6, the J call TRBJ1-3; the D gene is possibly TRBD1 (6 bases). The CDR3 has 17 amino acids. V was cut by 0 bases and J by 3 bases, with 15 bases left in between. Germline V gene data show CDR1 as MNHNY and CDR2 as SVGAGI (reference sequence). CDR3 residues: CASSYSTGGWGGNTIYF. In DNA, the CDR3 is TGTGCCAGCAGTTACTCGACTGGGGGCTGGGGTGGAAACACCATATATTTT.

This clonotype was seen at least ten times. The genes are TRBV7-2 and TRBJ2-6; D may be TRBD1 (5 bases). Trimming left V 0 bases short and J 1 base short, with 7 bases between. The CDR3 contains 16 residues. Looked up from germline, CDR1 is SGHTA and CDR2 is FQGNSA. The DNA for the CDR3 is TGTGCCAGCAGCTTAGCGCCAGGGTCTGGGGCCAACGTCCTGACTTTC. Amino acid sequence: CASSLAPGSGANVLTF. Full variable domain (remainder filled in from reference TRBV7-2 and TRBJ2-6): GAGVSQSPSNKVTEKGKDVELRCDPISGHTALYWYRQSLGQGLEFLIYFQGNSAPDKSGLPSDRFSAERTGGSVSTLTIQRTQQEDSAVYLCASSLAPGSGANVLTFGAGSRLTVL.

This CDR3 is CASRLRGNTEAFF. DNA of the CDR3: TGTGCCAGCAGGCTTCGGGGTAACACTGAAGCTTTCTTT. The genes are TRBV6-5 and TRBJ1-1; the D is unclear. From germline, CDR1 is MNHEY and CDR2 SVGAGI. CDR3 length equals 13 residues. V lost 6 bases to trimming and J lost 2 bases, with 10 bases between them.

The chain joins TRBV9 to TRBJ1-2, with D possibly being TRBD1 (5 bases). This CDR3 has 11 amino acids. The V gene lost 2 bases and the J gene lost 9 bases, with 8 bases spanning the gap. Germline CDR1 and CDR2: SGDLS and YYNGEE. The CDR3 DNA follows: TGTGCCAGCAGCGTCGGGGCTAGCTACACCTTC. The encoded protein is CASSVGASYTF.

The CDR3 reads CSARDSPATRIYNEQFF. CDR3 in DNA: TGCAGTGCTAGAGATTCCCCGGCTACGCGGATTTACAATGAGCAGTTCTTC. The chain links TRBV20-1 to TRBJ2-1; D gene ambiguous. V was shortened by 0 bases and J by 4 bases, with 19 bases between the two germline ends. CDR1 DFQATT and CDR2 SNEGSKA come from the germline V gene (reference sequence). The CDR3 has 17 amino acids.

This sequence joins TRBV12-3 or TRBV12-4 and TRBJ1-1; 10 nucleotides line up with TRBD1. There are 14 residues in the CDR3. With 6 bases clipped from V and 5 bases from J, the junction kept 6 bases outside the gene matches. The CDR3 here is CASRQRQGATEAFF. The CDR3 DNA is TGTGCCAGCAGGCAGAGACAGGGGGCGACTGAAGCTTTCTTT.

The chain links TRBV7-9 to TRBJ2-3; 12 bases line up with TRBD1. Germline V gene sequence: CDR1 SEHNR, CDR2 FQNEAQ (reference sequence). CDR3 size: 16 residues. With 5 bases clipped from V and 5 bases from J, the junction kept 8 bases outside the gene matches. CDR3 region: CASSEGTGGMGDTQYF. The CDR3 DNA reads as TGTGCCAGCAGCGAAGGGACAGGGGGCATGGGAGATACGCAGTATTTT. Combining the CDR3 with reference TRBV7-9 and TRBJ2-3 gives the whole variable domain DTGVSQNPRHKITKRGQNVTFRCDPISEHNRLYWYRQTLGQGPEFLTYFQNEAQLEKSRLLSDRFSAERPKGSFSTLEIQRTEQGDSAMYLCASSEGTGGMGDTQYFGPGTRLTVL.

This clonotype came up a few times. Here the CDR3 reads CSVAITGELFF. The CDR3 bases are TGCAGCGTCGCGATCACCGGGGAGCTGTTTTTT. The gene calls are TRBV29-1 and TRBJ2-2; D remains unclear. Looked up from germline, CDR1 is SQVTM and CDR2 is ANQGSEA. V was clipped by 6 bases and J by 4 bases, with 6 bases between them. CDR3 size: 11 residues.

This chain connects TRBV6-2 or TRBV6-3 to TRBJ1-1, with D hard to call. The germline gives CDR1 MNHEY, CDR2 SVGEGT. The CDR3 is 13 residues long. V was clipped by 2 bases and J by 6 bases, with 10 bases between them. CDR3 sequence: CASSYAAVPEAFF. The CDR3, as DNA: TGTGCCAGCAGTTACGCGGCAGTCCCTGAAGCTTTCTTT.

This clonotype was counted only a few times. The chain carries TRBV6-2 or TRBV6-3 and TRBJ2-1, with 9 bases aligning to TRBD2. The CDR3 consists of 15 residues. Germline CDR1 MNHEY, CDR2 SVGEGT. The junction had 3 bases not matched to a gene; V was cut back by 3 bases and J by 3 bases. The DNA of the CDR3 is TGTGCCAGCAGTTATGTTAGCGGGAGCTACAATGAGCAGTTCTTC. Translated: CASSYVSGSYNEQFF.

This clonotype was observed many times. The chain links TRBV7-2 to TRBJ2-7; D not certain. This CDR3 is built from 12 residues. V was pared by 5 bases and J by 6 bases, with 11 bases between. The germline V gene has CDR1 SGHTA and CDR2 FQGNSA. The CDR3 DNA is TGTGCCAGCAGCCCACCGTCGGGCGAGCAGTACTTC. This translates into CASSPPSGEQYF. Using reference TRBV7-2 and TRBJ2-7 for the parts outside the CDR3, the full variable domain is GAGVSQSPSNKVTEKGKDVELRCDPISGHTALYWYRQSLGQGLEFLIYFQGNSAPDKSGLPSDRFSAERTGGSVSTLTIQRTQQEDSAVYLCASSPPSGEQYFGPGTRLTVT.

This clonotype was detected a few times. This rearrangement joins TRBV7-4 to TRBJ2-1; 7 bases agree with TRBD2. This CDR3 has 15 amino acids. Germline CDR1 reads SGHVT; CDR2 reads SQSDAQ. V lost 0 bases, J lost 6 bases, and 5 bases stayed unmatched. The CDR3 spells CASSLAGGLFNEQFF. The CDR3 DNA sequence: TGTGCCAGCAGCTTAGCGGGAGGGCTTTTCAATGAGCAGTTCTTC.

This clonotype was picked up many times. The rearrangement uses TRBV28 and TRBJ1-2; D remains unclear. Trimming took off 1 base at V and 2 bases at J, with 8 bases between the two ends. The length of the CDR3 is 14 residues. Looked up from germline, CDR1 is MDHEN and CDR2 is SYDVKM. The DNA of the CDR3 is TGTGCCAGCAGTTTATCGGGAGTGAACTATGGCTACACCTTC. The encoded protein is CASSLSGVNYGYTF.

V gene TRBV6-2 or TRBV6-3 combines with J gene TRBJ2-1; 8 positions agree with TRBD2. V shed 4 bases and J 6 bases; nucleotides not matched to a gene: 17. The CDR3 sequence is 18 residues long. Germline V gene sequence: CDR1 MNHEY, CDR2 SVGEGT. The CDR3 DNA reads TGTGCCAGCAGTTCGACTACTAGGGCGACGGGGGGGCTCAATGAGCAGTTCTTC. Encoded protein: CASSSTTRATGGLNEQFF.

This clonotype was seen just once. The junction departs from germline at one end; a sequencing error may be responsible. The chain is built from TRBV6-6 and TRBJ2-3; D gene ambiguous. The CDR3 is 15 amino acids. Looked up from germline, CDR1 is MNHNY and CDR2 is SVGAGI (reference sequence). CDR3 sequence (DNA): TGTGTCAGCACCAACCCCCCGCTAGAAACAGATACGCAGTATTTT. Its translation is CVSTNPPLETDTQYF.